This TCR beta chain was sequenced in a study of identical twins. The CDR3 runs to 13 residues. The V and J ends lost 4 bases and 7 bases respectively, with 14 bases between them. Germline CDR1 SGHTA, CDR2 FQGNSA. Notes on this clonotype: What it binds is unknown.

Study results and caveats: Conclusions relied on cross-sectional statistical analysis, not following the same donors. Beta out-of-frame sequences showed weaker excess twin sharing.

After template switching added a universal primer site, the resulting cDNA carried unique molecular identifiers. TCRdb re-derived calls from the 5' RACE reads in MiXCR, one entry per CDR3 protein. The sample carries about 810,000 distinct CDR3 sequences, approximately 13% recorded once. The same sample was also used in a study of yellow fever vaccine responses in identical twins. That investigation notes: Vaccine-induced T cell responses in twins were reportedly observed to appear partly convergent, partly personalized.

Material for sequencing was PBMCs. This clonotype originated in a young woman in good health. The genes are TRBV7-2 and TRBJ2-7, with no clear D. The CDR3 DNA is TGTGCCAGCAGCTCCCCCGGACGTCGGGAGCAGTACTTC. Protein product: CASSSPGRREQYF.